The next 21 T cell receptor beta chains were all read from a single sample in a study of control samples from healthy donors and cancer patients. The method was immunoSEQ multiplex PCR; TCRdb's version includes in-frame clones alone and lacks a portion of them. The sample contains some 130,000 clones, roughly nine tenths of which appear only once. The sample taken for sequencing was blood. Receptors were obtained from a woman aged 25 to 39 in good health.

This rearrangement joins TRBV18 to TRBJ1-2; 8 bases fit TRBD1. The V gene's germline CDR1 is KGHSH and CDR2 LQKENI. CDR3 size: 15 residues. J was trimmed by 3 bases and V by 1 base; bases with no gene match: 4. The CDR3 coding sequence is TGTGCCAGCTCACCACGAGGACAGGGAGACTATGGCTACACCTTC. Its protein product is CASSPRGQGDYGYTF.

The chain joins TRBV7-2 to TRBJ1-4; the D gene is possibly TRBD1 (5 bases). The CDR3 is 15 residues long. Germline V gene lookup returns CDR1 SGHTA and CDR2 FQGNSA. Trimming cost V 5 bases and J 7 bases, with 17 bases left between them. CDR3 loop: CASSLGGSSGEKLFF. The CDR3 DNA reads as TGTGCCAGCAGCCTGGGGGGGAGTTCGGGTGAAAAACTGTTTTTT.

This CDR3 reads CASSGFRDTEAFF. The CDR3 nucleotides read TGTGCCAGCAGTGGCTTCCGGGACACTGAAGCTTTCTTT. The chain joins TRBV28 to TRBJ1-1; D ambiguous. The CDR3 sequence is 13 residues long. V shed 5 bases and J shed 3 bases, with 10 bases lying between them. Looked up from germline, CDR1 is MDHEN and CDR2 is SYDVKM.

The chain links TRBV6-5 to TRBJ1-2; no clear D. The CDR3 runs to 13 residues. V was shortened by 2 bases and J by 1 base, with 5 bases between the two germline ends. The germline CDR1 and CDR2 sequences are MNHEY and SVGAGI. This CDR3 is CASSYTDNYGYTF. DNA of the CDR3: TGTGCCAGCAGTTACACGGATAACTATGGCTACACCTTC.

CDR3 coding DNA: TGTGCCAGCAGTGTACTCATGAACACTGAAGCTTTCTTT. This codes for CASSVLMNTEAFF. This chain uses TRBV25-1 with TRBJ1-1; no clear D gene. Germline CDR1 is MGHDK and CDR2 is SYGVNS. This CDR3 has 13 residues. V was pared by 4 bases and J by 0 bases, with 6 bases between.

Here the CDR3 reads CAAGYNEQFF. CDR3 DNA: TGTGCCGCGGGATACAATGAGCAGTTCTTC. V gene TRBV19 combines with J gene TRBJ2-1, with D perhaps TRBD2 (6 bases). The CDR3 is 10 amino acids. The ends were cut back, 11 bases at V and 4 bases at J, with 6 bases in the middle. CDR1 LNHDA and CDR2 SQIVND come from the germline V gene (reference sequence).

The DNA for the CDR3 is TGTGCCAGCAGGGGACTAGCGCGCTACAATGAGCAGTTCTTC. It encodes CASRGLARYNEQFF. This chain connects TRBV21-1 to TRBJ2-1; the table assigns TRBD2, which was not confirmed against the DNA. TRBV21-1 is listed as a pseudogene. The CDR3 contains 14 residues.

V is TRBV27 and J is TRBJ1-2, with D uncertain. With 6 bases removed from V and 7 bases from J, the gap between germline ends came to 12 bases. Germline V gives CDR1 MNHEY, CDR2 SMNVEV (reference sequence). CDR3 length equals 12 residues. The CDR3 sequence: CASRTYEGGYTF. The CDR3 DNA follows: TGTGCCAGCAGAACCTATGAGGGTGGCTACACCTTC.

This clone has more than one count but fewer than ten. The V call is TRBV28, the J call TRBJ1-6; D unclear. V lost 2 bases and J 5 bases, leaving 10 bases between the germline ends. Germline V gene sequence: CDR1 MDHEN, CDR2 SYDVKM. The CDR3 is 15 residues long. The CDR3 loop is CASSLESPNNSPLHF. As DNA, the CDR3 is TGTGCCAGCAGTTTAGAGTCACCCAATAATTCACCCCTCCACTTT.

Turning to this clone: In the same sample, other DNA sequences code for this CDR3. The CDR3 sequence: CASIGTGDSLGIQHF. The CDR3 DNA reads TGTGCCAGCATTGGAACAGGGGACTCCCTAGGTATCCAGCATTTT. J is TRBJ1-5 and V is TRBV19, with TRBD1 matching over 7 bases. Germline values: CDR1 LNHDA, CDR2 SQIVND (reference sequence). The length of the CDR3 is 15 residues. The V gene end was trimmed by 9 bases and the J gene end by 12 bases; junction bases not matched to a gene: 20.

The rearrangement uses TRBV29-1 and TRBJ2-3, with D perhaps TRBD2 (5 bases). The CDR3 runs to 14 residues. Germline V lookup: CDR1 SQVTM, CDR2 ANQGSEA. V dropped 6 bases and J dropped 4 bases, with 17 bases sitting between them. The CDR3 DNA sequence: TGCAGCGTCAAACTAGATATCCATCCAGATACGCAGTATTTT. This sequence encodes CSVKLDIHPDTQYF.

The J gene is TRBJ2-7, the V gene TRBV7-8, with D tentatively TRBD1 or TRBD2 (6 bases each). The CDR3 runs 14 residues. Deletions cut 1 base from V and 2 bases from J, with 9 bases between. Germline CDR1 and CDR2: SGHVS and FQNEAQ. CDR3 nucleotides: TGTGCCAGCAGCTTAGAGGAGGGGGCCTACGAGCAGTACTTC. This gives the protein CASSLEEGAYEQYF.

This clone was detected only once. The chain links TRBV4-2 to TRBJ1-1, with D possibly being TRBD1 (6 bases). The CDR3 is 16 amino acids. Germline CDR1 is LGHNA and CDR2 is YNFKEQ. Trimming removed 4 bases from V and 1 base from J, with 16 bases in between. The CDR3 bases are TGTGCCAGCAGCCTCACGGGGGGCTTCGAGAACACTGAAGCTTTCTTT. Translation: CASSLTGGFENTEAFF.

V is TRBV5-1 and J is TRBJ1-6; no clear D. The length of the CDR3 is 13 residues. The ends were cut back, 0 bases at V and 7 bases at J, with 5 bases in the middle. Germline V gene data show CDR1 as SGHRS and CDR2 as YFSETQ. CDR3 in amino acids: CASSLEGNSPLHF. The CDR3 coding sequence is TGCGCCAGCAGCTTGGAAGGGAATTCACCCCTCCACTTT.

This sequence joins TRBV11-1 and TRBJ1-1, with TRBD1 matching 11 bases. The CDR3 runs 15 residues. V lost 5 bases and J lost 4; bases outside the gene matches: 6. Germline V gene sequence: CDR1 SGHAT, CDR2 FQDESV (reference sequence). CDR3 in DNA: TGTGCCAGCAGCCCCCGGACAGGGGGCATCACTGAAGCTTTCTTT. As protein: CASSPRTGGITEAFF. Full variable domain (missing parts from reference TRBV11-1 and TRBJ1-1): EAEVAQSPRYKITEKSQAVAFWCDPISGHATLYWYRQILGQGPELLVQFQDESVVDDSQLPKDRFSAERLKGVDSTLKIQPAELGDSAMYLCASSPRTGGITEAFFGQGTRLTVV.

V and J are TRBV15 and TRBJ2-2, with D perhaps matching TRBD2 (6 bases). The CDR3 has 16 amino acids. Germline CDR1 is LNHNV and CDR2 is YYDKDF (reference sequence). V was pared by 0 bases and J by 4 bases, with 12 bases between. The CDR3 DNA reads TGTGCCACCAGCAGAGATCGGCTAGCGAGCACCGGGGAGCTGTTTTTT. Translating gives CATSRDRLASTGELFF.

The chain combines TRBV5-1 with TRBJ1-4; 10 positions agree with TRBD1. CDR3 length: 16 residues. The V gene's germline CDR1 is SGHRS and CDR2 YFSETQ. Trimming removed 0 bases from V and 7 bases from J; junction bases left unmatched: 6. This chain's CDR3 is CASSLDRGQGPEKLFF. The CDR3 nucleotides are TGCGCCAGCAGCTTGGATCGGGGACAGGGGCCTGAAAAACTGTTTTTT.

Worth noting for this clone: Different DNA sequences within this sample yield the same CDR3. The gene calls are TRBV7-3 and TRBJ2-2; 15 bases agree with TRBD2. V trimming: 3 bases; J trimming: 4 bases; junction bases outside the gene matches: 0. CDR3 length equals 16 residues. Germline-derived CDR1 and CDR2 are SGHTA and FQGTGA. The CDR3 DNA reads TGTGCCAGCAGCTTGGGACTAGCGGGAGGCACCGGGGAGCTGTTTTTT. The encoded protein is CASSLGLAGGTGELFF.

J is TRBJ1-5 and V is TRBV6-5; tentatively, D is TRBD1 (6 bases). The germline gives CDR1 MNHEY, CDR2 SVGAGI. This CDR3 is built from 13 residues. With 8 bases removed from V and 9 bases from J, the gap between germline ends came to 17 bases. The CDR3 loop is CASSEGGGLPQHF. In DNA form, the CDR3 reads TGTGCCAGCTCCGAAGGAGGGGGGCTGCCCCAGCATTTT.

The J gene is TRBJ1-2, the V gene TRBV11-2, with a weak D call TRBD1 (5 bases). CDR1 and CDR2 from the germline V gene are SGHAT and FQNNGV. The CDR3 consists of 18 residues. The V gene lost 4 bases and the J gene lost 0 bases, with 21 bases spanning the gap. The CDR3 loop is CASSSLRGRRDTNYGYTF. DNA for the CDR3: TGTGCCAGCAGCTCACTGAGGGGACGGCGGGATACTAACTATGGCTACACCTTC.

The chain is built from TRBV13 and TRBJ1-1; D is possibly TRBD1 (6 bases). V shed 3 bases and J shed 1 base, with 15 bases lying between them. CDR3 length: 16 amino acids. Germline V CDR1 and CDR2: PRHDT, FYEKMQ (reference sequence). The CDR3 sequence is CASSFRTRTANTEAFF. CDR3 sequence (DNA): TGTGCCAGCAGCTTTCGGACCAGGACAGCGAACACTGAAGCTTTCTTT.